This T cell receptor (beta chain) was profiled in a study of human T cells and chemical hapten exposure. V gave up 2 bases and J gave up 13 bases, with 14 bases separating them. The CDR3 sequence is 13 residues long. The germline CDR1 and CDR2 sequences are MNHEY and SMNVEV (reference sequence). This clonotype showed up just a few times. MiXCR, run by TCRdb on the RACE reads, gives a single entry per CDR3 protein. The repertoire includes more than 70,000 distinct CDR3 sequences, roughly 10% of them detected once, and about 4% sits in the top ten. Time point of the sample: patch test 1, 2 weeks after DPC sensitization. Indicated treatment: therapeutic diphenylcyclopropenone sensitization with weekly scalp DPC.

This chain connects TRBV27 to TRBJ1-4, with D possibly matching TRBD1 (5 bases). The sequenced sample was whole blood, obtained in connection with sensitization to the hapten diphenylcyclopropenone (DPC). This TCR came from a woman aged 55-69 years with alopecia areata. Some clones in this sample may be carry-over from other donors' samples. CDR3 protein: CASSLRGGGALFF. CDR3 in DNA: TGTGCCAGCAGTTTACGGGGCGGGGGAGCACTGTTTTTT.